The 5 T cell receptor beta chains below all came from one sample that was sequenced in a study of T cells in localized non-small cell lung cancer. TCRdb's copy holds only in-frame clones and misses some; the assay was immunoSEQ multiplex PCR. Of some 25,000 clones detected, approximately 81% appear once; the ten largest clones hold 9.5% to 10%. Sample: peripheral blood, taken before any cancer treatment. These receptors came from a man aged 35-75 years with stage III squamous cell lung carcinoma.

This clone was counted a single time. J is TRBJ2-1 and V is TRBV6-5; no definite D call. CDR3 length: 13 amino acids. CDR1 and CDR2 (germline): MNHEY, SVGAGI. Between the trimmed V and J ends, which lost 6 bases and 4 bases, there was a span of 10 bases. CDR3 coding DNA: TGTGCCAGCAGAAGAGGCAGGTACAATGAGCAGTTCTTC. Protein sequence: CASRRGRYNEQFF.

This CDR3 reads CASSYSLGVGNTEAFF. Written as DNA, the CDR3 is TGTGCCAGCAGTTACTCGTTGGGAGTTGGGAACACTGAAGCTTTCTTT. The chain has TRBV6-5 and TRBJ1-1; D remains unclear. Germline assignment: CDR1 MNHEY and CDR2 SVGAGI. The CDR3 is made up of 16 amino acids. The V end lost 0 bases, the J end lost 1 base, and 12 bases lay between the germline ends.

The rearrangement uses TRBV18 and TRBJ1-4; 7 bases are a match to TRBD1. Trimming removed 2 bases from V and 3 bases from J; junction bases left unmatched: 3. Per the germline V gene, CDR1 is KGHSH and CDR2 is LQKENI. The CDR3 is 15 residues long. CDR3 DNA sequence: TGTGCCAGCTCACCAATGCAGGGGGCTAATGAAAAACTGTTTTTT. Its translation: CASSPMQGANEKLFF.

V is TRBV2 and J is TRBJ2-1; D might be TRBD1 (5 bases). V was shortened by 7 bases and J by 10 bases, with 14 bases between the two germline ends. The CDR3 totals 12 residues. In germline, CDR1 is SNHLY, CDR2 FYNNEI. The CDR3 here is CASMVRTWEQFF. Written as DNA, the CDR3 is TGTGCCAGCATGGTGAGGACATGGGAGCAGTTCTTC.

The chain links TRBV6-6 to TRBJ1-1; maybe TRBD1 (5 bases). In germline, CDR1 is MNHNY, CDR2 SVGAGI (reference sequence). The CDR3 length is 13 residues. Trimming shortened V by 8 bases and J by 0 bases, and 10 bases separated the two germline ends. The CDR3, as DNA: TGTGCCAGCCCTGGGGGGATGAACACTGAAGCTTTCTTT. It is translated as CASPGGMNTEAFF.